Following are 18 T cell receptor beta chains from one sample sequenced in a study of graft-versus-host responses after intestinal transplantation. Produced via immunoSEQ multiplex PCR; TCRdb's table is partial and in-frame only. The data contain some 100,000 clones, more than 75% of them singletons. These receptors lack a known antigen. The specimen was unstimulated CD4+ T cells sorted from spleen or lymph node cells, collected before transplant. The receptor set was obtained from a human donor who was the organ donor for an intestinal transplant.

This chain uses TRBV19 with TRBJ2-2; no reliable D call. This CDR3 region has 14 residues. Trimming stripped 1 base from V and 6 bases from J, with 9 bases between. Germline-derived CDR1 and CDR2 are LNHDA and SQIVND (reference sequence). The chain's CDR3 is CASSIVVQSGELFF. DNA of the CDR3: TGTGCCAGTAGTATAGTGGTCCAGTCCGGGGAGCTGTTTTTT.

The V gene is TRBV6-1, the J gene TRBJ2-3; 7 nucleotides agree with TRBD2. Unmatched junction bases numbered 4, after V lost 4 bases and J lost 0 bases. CDR1 and CDR2 (germline): MNHNS, SASEGT. The CDR3 extends over 15 amino acids. The chain's CDR3 is CASSVREASTDTQYF. Written as DNA, the CDR3 is TGTGCCAGCAGTGTCCGGGAGGCTAGCACAGATACGCAGTATTTT.

CDR3 sequence (DNA): TGCAGCGCCGTCCCTGGGTGGAATGAGCAGTTCTTC. Its translation is CSAVPGWNEQFF. The chain uses TRBV29-1 and TRBJ2-1; no clear D gene. The CDR3 is 12 residues long. The V gene's germline CDR1 is SQVTM and CDR2 ANQGSEA. Trimming stripped 7 bases from V and 7 bases from J, with 14 bases between.

This clone was counted a single time. The chain recombines TRBV7-2 with TRBJ2-5, with TRBD2 matching over 12 bases. The germline gives CDR1 SGHTA, CDR2 FQGNSA. J was trimmed by 5 bases and V by 5 bases; bases with no gene match: 6. This CDR3 is 15 amino acids long. This CDR3 is CASSPASGGVETQYF. In DNA form, the CDR3 reads TGTGCCAGCAGCCCGGCTAGCGGGGGGGTGGAGACCCAGTACTTC. The complete variable domain, with remaining parts taken from reference TRBV7-2 and TRBJ2-5, reads GAGVSQSPSNKVTEKGKDVELRCDPISGHTALYWYRQSLGQGLEFLIYFQGNSAPDKSGLPSDRFSAERTGGSVSTLTIQRTQQEDSAVYLCASSPASGGVETQYFGPGTRLLVL.

The V and J genes are TRBV4-2 and TRBJ2-3, with 9 bases fitting TRBD2. The V gene end was trimmed by 1 base and the J gene end by 2 bases; junction bases not matched to a gene: 4. Germline loops: CDR1 LGHNA, CDR2 YNFKEQ. The CDR3 is 16 residues long. CDR3: CASSQGPSGNTDTQYF. CDR3 nucleotide sequence: TGTGCCAGCAGCCAAGGCCCTAGCGGGAACACAGATACGCAGTATTTT.

The chain joins TRBV29-1 to TRBJ2-1; D gene uncertain. The CDR3 loop spans 12 amino acids. The germline CDR1 and CDR2 sequences are SQVTM and ANQGSEA. Deletions cut 6 bases from V and 6 bases from J, with 12 bases between. CDR3 amino acids: CSVEPTGNEQFF. The CDR3 bases are TGCAGCGTCGAGCCTACGGGCAATGAGCAGTTCTTC.

The V gene is TRBV2, the J gene TRBJ1-4, with D perhaps TRBD1 (6 bases). The CDR3 contains 16 residues. Germline CDR1 SNHLY, CDR2 FYNNEI. With 6 bases removed from V and 0 bases from J, the gap between germline ends came to 14 bases. The CDR3 region is CASRYDRTATNEKLFF. The CDR3, as DNA: TGTGCCAGCAGATACGACAGGACTGCAACTAATGAAAAACTGTTTTTT.

The V call is TRBV9, the J call TRBJ2-7; tentatively, D is TRBD2 (6 bases). The CDR3 covers 14 residues. V was trimmed by 4 bases and J by 6 bases, leaving 17 bases between them. Germline V gene lookup returns CDR1 SGDLS and CDR2 YYNGEE. The CDR3 here is CASSNGGSMGEQYF. For the CDR3, the DNA is TGTGCCAGCAGCAACGGGGGATCGATGGGCGAGCAGTACTTC.

The chain employs TRBV6-1 and TRBJ1-4; D gene ambiguous. This CDR3 region has 15 residues. The V end was cut by 3 bases, the J end by 5 bases, with 13 bases between. Germline CDR1 is MNHNS and CDR2 is SASEGT. The CDR3 DNA is TGTGCCAGCAGTGAGATTGGAGGGCCGAATGAAAAACTGTTTTTT. Amino acid sequence: CASSEIGGPNEKLFF.

The chain couples TRBV29-1 to TRBJ2-3, with 10 bases identical to TRBD2. Germline CDR1 reads SQVTM; CDR2 reads ANQGSEA. The trim removed 6 bases at V and 1 base at J, leaving 7 bases unmatched. The CDR3 loop spans 15 amino acids. The CDR3 DNA reads TGCAGCGTGGGTTCGGGACTAGCGCGCACAGATACGCAGTATTTT. Translated, it gives CSVGSGLARTDTQYF.

This clone is a singleton in its sample. Other DNA sequences within the sample encode an identical CDR3. This chain joins TRBV18 and TRBJ1-1; the D gene is possibly TRBD1 (5 bases). CDR1 KGHSH and CDR2 LQKENI come from the germline V gene. The CDR3 runs to 15 residues. V gave up 1 base and J gave up 3 bases, with 12 bases separating them. The CDR3 is CASSPRTGGDTEAFF. As DNA, the CDR3 is TGTGCCAGCTCACCACGGACCGGAGGGGACACTGAAGCTTTCTTT.

This clone was recorded a few times. Other nucleotide sequences from this sample produce the same CDR3. The chain links TRBV30 to TRBJ2-5; D is uncertain. V lost 3 bases and J 2 bases, leaving 4 bases between the germline ends. The CDR3 sequence is 11 residues long. Per the germline V gene, CDR1 is GTSNPN and CDR2 is SVGIG (reference sequence). The CDR3 region has the DNA TGTGCCTGGAGCGCGCAAGAGACCCAGTACTTC. Translated: CAWSAQETQYF.

The chain employs TRBV10-3 and TRBJ2-5; the D gene is possibly TRBD2 (5 bases). The germline CDR1 and CDR2 sequences are ENHRY and SYGVKD. V shed 2 bases and J shed 2 bases, with 6 bases lying between them. This CDR3 has 13 residues. The CDR3, as DNA: TGTGCCATCAGTGAGCGGGGACAAGAGACCCAGTACTTC. Protein product: CAISERGQETQYF.

This clone was picked up one time. The chain carries TRBV6-1 and TRBJ1-1, with D hard to call. Trimming pared 7 bases from V and 3 bases from J, leaving 15 bases between. Germline CDR1 and CDR2: MNHNS and SASEGT. This CDR3 has 14 residues. The CDR3 loop reads CASITVSGYTEAFF. CDR3 nucleotide sequence: TGTGCCAGCATCACCGTTTCGGGGTACACTGAAGCTTTCTTT.

The CDR3 here is CASSFLGGRLNTEAFF. The CDR3 DNA is TGTGCCAGCAGCTTTCTCGGGGGCAGGCTAAACACTGAAGCTTTCTTT. The rearrangement joins TRBV11-2 to TRBJ1-1; possible D gene TRBD1, 6 bases. The CDR3 consists of 16 residues. CDR1 and CDR2 (germline): SGHAT, FQNNGV. The ends were cut back, 3 bases at V and 2 bases at J, with 16 bases in the middle.

Comment on this clone: At the DNA level, this CDR3 is encoded by other sequences in the same sample as well. This chain joins TRBV6-5 and TRBJ1-6; D is unclear. Trimming took 5 bases from V and 5 from J, leaving 4 bases between them. Germline CDR1 is MNHEY and CDR2 is SVGAGI. The CDR3 has 12 residues. The CDR3 coding sequence is TGTGCCAGCAGTCGCAATAATTCACCCCTCCACTTT. Its protein product is CASSRNNSPLHF.

The chain employs TRBV6-1 and TRBJ1-2; D unresolved. Trimming shortened V by 11 bases and J by 2 bases, and 18 bases separated the two germline ends. The CDR3 loop spans 14 amino acids. CDR1 is MNHNS and CDR2 is SASEGT in the germline V gene. The CDR3 loop reads CAGLQPGGNYGYTF. CDR3 in DNA: TGTGCCGGCCTCCAGCCGGGAGGCAACTATGGCTACACCTTC.

The chain combines TRBV19 with TRBJ1-5, with 8 bases fitting TRBD1. The CDR3 runs to 13 residues. With 5 bases clipped from V and 6 bases from J, the junction kept 3 bases outside the gene matches. The germline V gene has CDR1 LNHDA and CDR2 SQIVND (reference sequence). CDR3 DNA sequence: TGTGCCAGTAGTTGGACAGGGATTCAGCCCCAGCATTTT. Its translation is CASSWTGIQPQHF.